This T cell receptor (beta chain) was profiled in a study of technical replicates of blood from several donors. The CDR3 has 12 amino acids. Germline lookup yields CDR1 LNHNV and CDR2 YYDKDF (reference sequence). V was trimmed by 0 bases and J by 5 bases, leaving 5 bases between them. Only in-frame clones appear in the TCRdb table, and some are missing; sequencing was by immunoSEQ multiplex PCR. The table lists about 80,000 clones, almost 99% of them singletons. V and J are TRBV15 and TRBJ2-7; no clear D gene. The sample comprised T cells isolated from PBMCs. This clonotype was sampled from a human donor in good health. In DNA form, the CDR3 reads TGTGCCACCAGCAGAGATGAGGACGAGCAGTACTTC. This codes for CATSRDEDEQYF.